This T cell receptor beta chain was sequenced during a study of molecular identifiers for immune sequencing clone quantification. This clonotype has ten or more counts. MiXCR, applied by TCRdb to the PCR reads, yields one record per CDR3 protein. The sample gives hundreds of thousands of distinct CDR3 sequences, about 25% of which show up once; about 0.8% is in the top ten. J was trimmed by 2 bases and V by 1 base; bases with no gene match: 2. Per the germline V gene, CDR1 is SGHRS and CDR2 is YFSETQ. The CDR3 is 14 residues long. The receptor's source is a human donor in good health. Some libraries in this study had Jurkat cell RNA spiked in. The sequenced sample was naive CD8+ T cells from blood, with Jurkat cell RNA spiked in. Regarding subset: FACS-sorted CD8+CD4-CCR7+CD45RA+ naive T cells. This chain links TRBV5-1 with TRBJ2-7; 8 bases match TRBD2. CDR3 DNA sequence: TGCGCCAGCAGCTTGACTAGCGGTCCCTACGAGCAGTACTTC. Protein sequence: CASSLTSGPYEQYF.